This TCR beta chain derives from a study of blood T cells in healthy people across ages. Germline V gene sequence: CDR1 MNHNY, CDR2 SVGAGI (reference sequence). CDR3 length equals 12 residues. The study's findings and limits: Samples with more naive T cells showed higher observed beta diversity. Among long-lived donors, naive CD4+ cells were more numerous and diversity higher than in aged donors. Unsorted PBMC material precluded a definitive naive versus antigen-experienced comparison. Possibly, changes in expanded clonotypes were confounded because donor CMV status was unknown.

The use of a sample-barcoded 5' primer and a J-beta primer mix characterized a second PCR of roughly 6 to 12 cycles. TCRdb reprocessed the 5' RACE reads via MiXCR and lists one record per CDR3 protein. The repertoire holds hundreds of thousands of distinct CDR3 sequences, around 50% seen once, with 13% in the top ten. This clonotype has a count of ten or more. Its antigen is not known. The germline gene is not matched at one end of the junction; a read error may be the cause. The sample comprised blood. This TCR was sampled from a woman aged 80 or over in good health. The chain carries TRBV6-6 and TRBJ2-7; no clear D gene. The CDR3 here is CASSLSSYEKYF. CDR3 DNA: TGTGCCAGCAGTCTTTCTTCCTACGAGAAGTACTTC.